One sample yielded the 15 T cell receptor beta chains listed below, sequenced in a study of monozygotic twins with inflammatory bowel disease. TCRdb re-called the 5' RACE reads; one entry per CDR3 protein, DNA not given. The clone table shows a few hundred thousand distinct CDR3 sequences, with the ten largest holding 2.6%. Sequencing used blood. Every receptor here comes from a human donor with ulcerative colitis or Crohn's disease, or a healthy co-twin of an affected twin (not recorded which).

The chain uses TRBV10-3 and TRBJ1-6. CDR1 is ENHRY, CDR2 SYGVKD, per germline. The CDR3 is 14 residues long. CDR3 residues: CAISPSSYNSPLHF.

The chain recombines TRBV5-1 with TRBJ1-1; TCRdb indicates TRBD1, and absent DNA this call remains unverified. Germline loops: CDR1 SGHRS, CDR2 YFSETQ. The CDR3 is 16 amino acids. CDR3 in amino acids: CASSRSIIQGATEAFF.

This chain joins TRBV4-3 and TRBJ2-7; TCRdb's D gene call, TRBD1, goes unchecked for lack of DNA. The germline V gene has CDR1 LGHNA and CDR2 YSLEER. This CDR3 spans 17 amino acids. CDR3 in amino acids: CASSQDPRQGSPYEQYF.

This sequence joins TRBV5-1 and TRBJ2-7; there is no DNA to check the TCRdb D call of TRBD1. Per the germline V gene, CDR1 is SGHRS and CDR2 is YFSETQ. This CDR3 is 14 amino acids long. The CDR3 loop is CASTRTGGTYEQYF.

The V and J genes are TRBV7-9 and TRBJ1-5; no DNA is available, so the TRBD1 call from TCRdb remains unchecked. The CDR3 loop spans 16 amino acids. Per germline, CDR1 SEHNR and CDR2 FQNEAQ (reference sequence). CDR3 region: CASSLRDRDGNQPQHF.

The CDR3 sequence: CASSVGQGRPTNEKLFF. The gene calls are TRBV9 and TRBJ1-4; TCRdb selects TRBD1, and the lack of DNA leaves this call unchecked. The CDR3 is 17 amino acids. Germline CDR1 and CDR2: SGDLS and YYNGEE.

The V gene is TRBV7-2, the J gene TRBJ2-7. The CDR3 is 15 residues long. Germline CDR1 SGHTA, CDR2 FQGNSA. The CDR3 here is CASSFNSLSPYEQYF.

The J gene is TRBJ1-5, the V gene TRBV7-8; absent DNA, TCRdb's TRBD1 call cannot be checked. The CDR3 covers 15 residues. In germline, CDR1 is SGHVS, CDR2 FQNEAQ. CDR3 sequence reads: CASSRQGQPNQPQHF. The entire variable domain, with the rest obtained from reference TRBV7-8 and TRBJ1-5, is as follows: GAGVSQSPRYKVAKRGQDVALRCDPISGHVSLFWYQQALGQGPEFLTYFQNEAQLDKSGLPSDRFFAERPEGSVSTLKIQRTQQEDSAVYLCASSRQGQPNQPQHFGDGTRLSIL.

This rearrangement joins TRBV6-2 or TRBV6-3 to TRBJ2-7; TCRdb picks TRBD1, but there is no DNA to check that call. This CDR3 contains 13 residues. Germline CDR1 and CDR2: MNHEY and SVGEGT. Here the CDR3 reads CASSLDRTYEQYF.

The chain links TRBV11-2 to TRBJ1-1. CDR1 and CDR2 (germline): SGHAT, FQNNGV. This CDR3 comprises 16 residues. CDR3: CASSLMARRMNTEAFF. The full variable domain, in which reference TRBV11-2 and TRBJ1-1 provide the parts outside the CDR3, is EAGVAQSPRYKIIEKRQSVAFWCNPISGHATLYWYQQILGQGPKLLIQFQNNGVVDDSQLPKDRFSAERLKGVDSTLKIQPAKLEDSAVYLCASSLMARRMNTEAFFGQGTRLTVV.

The J gene is TRBJ1-3, the V gene TRBV13; TCRdb's assignment of TRBD1 cannot be checked, as there is no DNA. Germline CDR1 PRHDT, CDR2 FYEKMQ (reference sequence). The CDR3 covers 15 residues. The CDR3 sequence is CASRRGAGIGNTIYF.

The J gene is TRBJ1-1, the V gene TRBV12-3 or TRBV12-4. This CDR3 has 15 residues. CDR3 amino acids: CASSPGNRLNTEAFF.

This chain joins TRBV5-1 and TRBJ2-7; TCRdb names TRBD2, which stays unverified in the absence of DNA. Germline V gives CDR1 SGHRS, CDR2 YFSETQ. This CDR3 is built from 14 residues. The CDR3 is CASSFSGGLYEQYF. Looking up the rest from reference TRBV5-1 and TRBJ2-7 gives the full variable domain: KAGVTQTPRYLIKTRGQQVTLSCSPISGHRSVSWYQQTPGQGLQFLFEYFSETQRNKGNFPGRFSGRQFSNSRSEMNVSTLELGDSALYLCASSFSGGLYEQYFGPGTRLTVT.

V and J are TRBV20-1 and TRBJ2-3; TCRdb names TRBD2, which stays unverified in the absence of DNA. The CDR3 runs to 13 residues. Germline V gene sequence: CDR1 DFQATT, CDR2 SNEGSKA (reference sequence). The CDR3 sequence: CSARERRSDTQYF.

The V gene is TRBV5-1, the J gene TRBJ1-2; TCRdb proposes TRBD1, but this gene call is untestable without DNA. Germline V lookup: CDR1 SGHRS, CDR2 YFSETQ. The CDR3 is 16 residues long. This chain's CDR3 is CASSLGPGGADYGYTF. Supplemented by reference TRBV5-1 and TRBJ1-2, the full variable domain reads KAGVTQTPRYLIKTRGQQVTLSCSPISGHRSVSWYQQTPGQGLQFLFEYFSETQRNKGNFPGRFSGRQFSNSRSEMNVSTLELGDSALYLCASSLGPGGADYGYTFGSGTRLTVV.